The next 2 T cell receptor beta chains were all read from a single sample in a study of tumor and adjacent non-tumor tissue in lung cancer. Three rounds of nested PCR, following a modified ARM-PCR protocol, produced the TCRbeta library. Each CDR3 protein gets one entry after TCRdb re-called the multiplex PCR reads with MiXCR. The data contain about 66,000 distinct CDR3 sequences, 73% of them singletons. No cell sorting was done before RNA was extracted from the tissue. Material: lung tumor tissue. The source of these receptors is a man aged 55 to 70 with non-small cell lung cancer.

A note on this clonotype: The conserved final phenylalanine or tryptophan is absent from the CDR3, which likely points to a read error. Because the CDR3's place on the DNA is in doubt, the DNA is left out and the CDR3 is given as listed by TCRdb. V gene TRBV10-3 combines with J gene TRBJ1-4; TRBD1, the D gene given by the table, was not confirmed from the DNA. CDR1 is ENHRY, CDR2 SYGVKD, per germline. The CDR3 contains 14 residues when both ends are counted. This CDR3 reads CAISETGSNEKQFL.

On this clonotype itself: This may come from a read error, since a much larger clone is one base off. The chain has TRBV20-1 and TRBJ2-2, with TRBD2 as a possible D gene (5 bases). The germline CDR1 and CDR2 sequences are DFQATT and SNEGSKA (reference sequence). This CDR3 region has 11 residues. CDR3 sequence (DNA): TGCAGTGCTAGTCTGACCGGGGAGCTGTTGTTT. It specifies CSASLTGELLF.